A selection of T cell receptor beta chains follows, all from one sample in a study of graft-versus-host responses after intestinal transplantation. Clones were read by immunoSEQ multiplex PCR, and TCRdb kept only the in-frame ones, dropping some. This table has roughly 100,000 clones, more than 75% appearing once. Their target antigens are unknown. Sequenced material: unstimulated CD4+ T cells sorted from spleen or lymph node cells, taken before intestinal transplant. These receptors were taken from a human donor who received an intestinal transplant. The CDR3 runs from the conserved cysteine through the conserved F or W. The D gene is left open where the match is weak. Expanded clones get a size class; other rows say once, few or many, or leave the size out.

V	J	size	D	DNA	CDR3
TRBV11-2	TRBJ1-5	.	.	TGTGCCAGCAGCTGGGGTGGGGGTCAGCCCCAGCATTTT	CASSWGGGQPQHF
TRBV9	TRBJ1-1	.	.	TGTGCCAGCAGCTCCCGGGGAGGGGGAACTGAAGCTTTCTTT	CASSSRGGGTEAFF
TRBV4-1	TRBJ2-2	once	TRBD1	TGCGCCAGCAGCCAGGAGACAGGGACGAACACCGGGGAGCTGTTTTTT	CASSQETGTNTGELFF
TRBV29-1	TRBJ2-7	.	.	TGCAGCGTTGGCCGGGGGCTCTCCTACGAGCAGTACTTC	CSVGRGLSYEQYF
TRBV10-3	TRBJ2-5	once	.	TGTGCCATCAGCATATTCCAAGAGACCCAGTACTTC	CAISIFQETQYF
TRBV9	TRBJ1-3	.	.	TGTGCCAGCAGCGCCCCCGGGATCTCTGGAAACACCATATATTTT	CASSAPGISGNTIYF
TRBV6-1	TRBJ1-6	few	.	TGTGCCAGCAGCGTGGACACCCGCTATAATTCACCCCTCCACTTT	CASSVDTRYNSPLHF
TRBV9	TRBJ1-1	.	.	TGTGCCAGCAGCGCCGGATCGAACACTGAAGCTTTCTTT	CASSAGSNTEAFF
TRBV4-1	TRBJ2-1	.	TRBD2	TGCGCCAGCAGCCAACCGGGACTAGCGGGAAATGAGCAGTTCTTC	CASSQPGLAGNEQFF
TRBV21-1	TRBJ2-7	.	.	TGTGCCAGCAGCAAAAGCCGGGCTGGGCGGGCCTACGAGCAGTACTTC	CASSKSRAGRAYEQYF
TRBV7-9	TRBJ1-1	.	.	TGTGCCAGCAGCTTAGGGGGGCAGTTCCTAAACACTGAAGCTTTCTTT	CASSLGGQFLNTEAFF
TRBV2	TRBJ1-6	.	.	TGTGCCAGCAGTGAACAGAGAAACTATAATTCACCCCTCCACTTT	CASSEQRNYNSPLHF
TRBV30	TRBJ1-2	few	.	TGTGCCTGGAGTCCTAACTATGGCTACACCTTC	CAWSPNYGYTF
TRBV7-9	TRBJ2-1	.	TRBD2	TGTGCCAGCAGCCCGAGACTAGCGGGAGTCGATGAGCAGTTCTTC	CASSPRLAGVDEQFF
TRBV18	TRBJ2-2	.	.	TGTGCCAGCTCAATAAACTCGGGGAACACCGGGGAGCTGTTTTTT	CASSINSGNTGELFF
TRBV10-3	TRBJ2-7	.	.	TGTGCCATCAGTGATAGTAGGGCAACCTCCTACGAGCAGTACTTC	CAISDSRATSYEQYF
TRBV6-5	TRBJ1-1	.	.	TGTGCCAGCAGTTCGACCGGGACTCTCACTGAAGCTTTCTTT	CASSSTGTLTEAFF
TRBV5-4	TRBJ1-2	.	.	TGTGCCAGCAGCTTGGTCGGGGGCGTAGGCTATGGCTACACCTTC	CASSLVGGVGYGYTF
TRBV5-6	TRBJ2-5	.	.	TGTGCCAGCAGCTTGGTGTTGGGGAAGACCCAGTACTTC	CASSLVLGKTQYF
TRBV18	TRBJ1-5	.	TRBD1	TGTGCCAGCTCACCATCAGGGGGCCCCAATCAGCCCCAGCATTTT	CASSPSGGPNQPQHF
TRBV6-5	TRBJ2-7	.	.	TGTGCCAGCAGACGGTCAGGGATCTACGAGCAGTACTTC	CASRRSGIYEQYF
TRBV18	TRBJ2-5	.	.	TGTGCCAGCTCACCCGGCAGGGAAGAGACCCAGTACTTC	CASSPGREETQYF
TRBV2	TRBJ1-3	.	.	TGTGCCAGCAGACCGGGACTGCTCTCTGGAAACACCATATATTTT	CASRPGLLSGNTIYF